This TCR beta chain stems from a study of beta chain features in type 1 diabetes. Study outcomes and limitations: In every one of the four CD4+ subsets, TCRB CDR3s were moderately but significantly shorter in Type 1 diabetes patients.

Sequenced material consisted of expressed TCRB transcripts (all of the isolated RNA was reverse transcribed). The study sequenced naive, central memory and regulatory T cell samples to an average of roughly 3.8 million reads. Measured with immunoSEQ multiplex PCR; TCRdb has only the in-frame clones, and not every one. Counted here are hundreds of thousands of clones, about an eighth occurring once; the ten biggest clones make up 0.02% to 0.025%. The length of the CDR3 is 13 residues. V was cut by 8 bases and J by 0 bases, with 10 bases left in between. Germline CDR1 reads SNHLY; CDR2 reads FYNNEI. On this clone: The antigen remains undetermined.

This sequence was found in a man younger than 35 with type 1 diabetes. The J gene is TRBJ1-2, the V gene TRBV2; no firm D call. Specimen: naive CD4+ T cells from blood. CDR3 sequence (DNA): TGTGCCAGCGGGGTATTAGCTAACTATGGCTACACCTTC. Translating it yields CASGVLANYGYTF.